This T cell receptor (beta chain) derives from a study of blood T cell repertoires in COVID-19. Study summary: Donors in the United States, Italy and Spain gave samples during acute or convalescent COVID-19. From T cells, B-cell-depleted T cells, or PBMCs came the material, which was cDNA or gDNA.

Ten or more counts support this clone. This CDR3 has 15 amino acids. The germline V gene has CDR1 SGHTS and CDR2 YDEGEE. V was clipped by 4 bases and J by 4 bases; unmatched bases: 6. Authors' analysis steps: Amplified reference gene primers provided the basis for estimating nucleated cell counts. The repertoire was sequenced with immunoSEQ multiplex PCR; TCRdb's copy has only in-frame clones and lacks some. D and trimming were read from the DNA, whereas the V and J calls and clone size are those reported in that table. The sample lists approximately 110,000 clones, less than 80% occurring once. The source of this sequence is a man between 65 and 79 years old with active or convalescent COVID-19. Sequenced material: peripheral blood. This chain joins TRBV5-8 and TRBJ2-2; 8 positions match TRBD1. CDR3 sequence (DNA): TGTGCCAGCAGCCCGGACAGGGCTGGCACCGGGGAGCTGTTTTTT. Translated: CASSPDRAGTGELFF.